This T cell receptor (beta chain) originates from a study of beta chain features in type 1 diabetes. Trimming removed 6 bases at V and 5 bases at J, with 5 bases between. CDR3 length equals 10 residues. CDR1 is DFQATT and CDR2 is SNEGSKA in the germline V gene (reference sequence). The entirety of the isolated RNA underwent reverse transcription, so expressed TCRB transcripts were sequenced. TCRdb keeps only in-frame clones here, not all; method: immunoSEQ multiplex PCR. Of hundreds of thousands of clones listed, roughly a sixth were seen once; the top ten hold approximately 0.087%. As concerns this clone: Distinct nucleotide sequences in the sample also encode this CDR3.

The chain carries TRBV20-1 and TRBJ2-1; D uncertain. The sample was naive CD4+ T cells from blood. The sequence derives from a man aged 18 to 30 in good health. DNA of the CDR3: TGCAGTGCCAGACACAATGAGCAGTTCTTC. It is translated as CSARHNEQFF.